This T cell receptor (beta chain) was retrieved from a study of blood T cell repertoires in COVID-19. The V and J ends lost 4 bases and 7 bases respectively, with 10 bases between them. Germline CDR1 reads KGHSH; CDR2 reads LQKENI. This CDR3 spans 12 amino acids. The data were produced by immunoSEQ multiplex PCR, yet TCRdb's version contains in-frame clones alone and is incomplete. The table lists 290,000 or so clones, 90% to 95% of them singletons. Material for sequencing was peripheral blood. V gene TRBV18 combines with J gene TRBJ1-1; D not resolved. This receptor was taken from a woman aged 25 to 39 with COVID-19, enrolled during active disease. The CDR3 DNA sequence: TGTGCCAGCTCACGTCTTACGGGTGAAGCTTTCTTT. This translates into CASSRLTGEAFF.